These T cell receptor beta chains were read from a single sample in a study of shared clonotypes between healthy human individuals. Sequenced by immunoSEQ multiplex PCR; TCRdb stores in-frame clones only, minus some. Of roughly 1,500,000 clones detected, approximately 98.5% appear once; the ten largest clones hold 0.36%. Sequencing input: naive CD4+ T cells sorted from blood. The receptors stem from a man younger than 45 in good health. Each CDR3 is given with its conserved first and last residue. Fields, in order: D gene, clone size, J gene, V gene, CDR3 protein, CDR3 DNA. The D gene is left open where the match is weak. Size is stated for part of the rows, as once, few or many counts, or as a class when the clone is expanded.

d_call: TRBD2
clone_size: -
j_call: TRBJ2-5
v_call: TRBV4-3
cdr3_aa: CASSQESGLGGETQYF
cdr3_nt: TGCGCCAGCAGCCAAGAAAGTGGACTAGGAGGAGAGACCCAGTACTTC

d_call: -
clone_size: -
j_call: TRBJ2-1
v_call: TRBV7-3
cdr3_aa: CASSFGSDNEQFF
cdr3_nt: TGTGCCAGCAGCTTTGGCAGCGACAATGAGCAGTTCTTC

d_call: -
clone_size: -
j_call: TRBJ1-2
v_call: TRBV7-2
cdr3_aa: CASSWGPLGEGYTF
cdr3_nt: TGTGCCAGCAGCTGGGGACCTTTGGGGGAAGGCTACACCTTC

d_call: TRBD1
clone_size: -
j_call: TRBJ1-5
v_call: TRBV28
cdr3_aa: CASSSGQGDQPQHF
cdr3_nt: TGTGCCAGCAGCTCGGGACAGGGGGATCAGCCCCAGCATTTT

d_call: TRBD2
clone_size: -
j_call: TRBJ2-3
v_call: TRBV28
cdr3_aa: CASRETSGRDTQYF
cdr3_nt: TGTGCCAGCAGAGAGACTAGCGGGAGGGATACGCAGTATTTT

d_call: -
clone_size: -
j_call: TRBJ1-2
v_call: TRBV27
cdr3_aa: CASSYRVTPSSEGGYTF
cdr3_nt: TGTGCCAGCAGCTATCGCGTCACCCCGAGCTCGGAAGGTGGCTACACCTTC

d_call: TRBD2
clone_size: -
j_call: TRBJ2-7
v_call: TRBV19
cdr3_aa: CASRHSTSGNSYEQYF
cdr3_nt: TGTGCCAGTCGGCACTCTACTAGCGGGAACTCCTACGAGCAGTACTTC

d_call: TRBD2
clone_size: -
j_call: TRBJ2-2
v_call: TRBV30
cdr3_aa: CAWSAGRTSWATGELFF
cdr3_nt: TGTGCCTGGAGTGCGGGAAGGACTAGCTGGGCGACCGGGGAGCTGTTTTTT

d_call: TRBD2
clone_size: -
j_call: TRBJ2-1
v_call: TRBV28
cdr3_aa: CASSLIGGGLAGLRSEQFF
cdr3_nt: TGTGCCAGCAGTCTTATCGGGGGGGGACTAGCGGGATTAAGGAGTGAGCAGTTCTTC

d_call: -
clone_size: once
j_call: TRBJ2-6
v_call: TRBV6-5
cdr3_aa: CASSYGGSGANVLTF
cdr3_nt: TGTGCCAGCAGTTACGGGGGTTCTGGGGCCAACGTCCTGACTTTC

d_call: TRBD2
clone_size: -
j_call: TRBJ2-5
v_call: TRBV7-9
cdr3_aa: CASSLYAGVWVEETQYF
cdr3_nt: TGTGCCAGCAGCTTATACGCGGGAGTATGGGTAGAAGAGACCCAGTACTTC

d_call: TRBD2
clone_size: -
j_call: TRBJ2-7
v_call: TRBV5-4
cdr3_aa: CASSLGGLDLREQYF
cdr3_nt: TGTGCCAGCAGCTTGGGAGGACTAGATCTTCGCGAGCAGTACTTC

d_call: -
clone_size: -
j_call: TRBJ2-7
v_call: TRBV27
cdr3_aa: CASSADWLKYEQYF
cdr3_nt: TGTGCCAGCAGTGCGGACTGGTTGAAGTACGAGCAGTACTTC

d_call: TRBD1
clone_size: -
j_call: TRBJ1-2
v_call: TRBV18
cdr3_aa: CASSPGQLRGYTF
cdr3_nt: TGTGCCAGCTCACCGGGACAGCTTCGTGGCTACACCTTC

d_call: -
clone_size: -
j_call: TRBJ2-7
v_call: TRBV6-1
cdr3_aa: CASSDYEQYF
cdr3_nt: TGTGCCAGCAGCGACTACGAGCAGTACTTC

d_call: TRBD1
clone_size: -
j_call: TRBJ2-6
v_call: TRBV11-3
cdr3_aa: CASSLVSTGASGANVLTF
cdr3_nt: TGTGCCAGCAGCTTAGTATCGACAGGGGCCTCTGGGGCCAACGTCCTGACTTTC

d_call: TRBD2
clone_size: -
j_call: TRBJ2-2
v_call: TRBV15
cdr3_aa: CATTNPASGSGELFF
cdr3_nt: TGTGCCACGACCAACCCGGCTAGCGGATCCGGGGAGCTGTTTTTT

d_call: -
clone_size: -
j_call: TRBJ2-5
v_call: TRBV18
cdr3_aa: CASSPLSKETQYF
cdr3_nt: TGTGCCAGCTCACCACTGTCGAAGGAGACCCAGTACTTC

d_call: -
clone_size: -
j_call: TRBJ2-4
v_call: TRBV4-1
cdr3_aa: CASRDTLAKNIQYF
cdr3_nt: TGCGCCAGTCGGGACACTCTAGCCAAAAACATTCAGTACTTC

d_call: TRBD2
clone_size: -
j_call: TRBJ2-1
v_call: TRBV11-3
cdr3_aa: CASSERLAYEQFF
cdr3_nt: TGTGCCAGCAGCGAAAGACTAGCATATGAGCAGTTCTTC

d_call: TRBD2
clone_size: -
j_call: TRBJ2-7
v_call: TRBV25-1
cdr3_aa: CASSKGRGLAVYEQYF
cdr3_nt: TGTGCCAGCAGTAAGGGGAGGGGACTAGCCGTCTACGAGCAGTACTTC

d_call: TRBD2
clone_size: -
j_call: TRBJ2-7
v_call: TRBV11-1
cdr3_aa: CASSLGGLAGFWSSYEQYF
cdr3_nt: TGTGCCAGCAGCTTAGGGGGACTAGCGGGATTCTGGAGCTCCTACGAGCAGTACTTC

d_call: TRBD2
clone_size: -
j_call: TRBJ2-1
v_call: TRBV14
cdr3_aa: CASSQELAGLLNNEQFF
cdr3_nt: TGTGCCAGCAGCCAAGAACTAGCGGGGCTTTTGAACAATGAGCAGTTCTTC

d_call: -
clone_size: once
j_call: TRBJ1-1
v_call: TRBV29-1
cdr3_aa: CSVHSSAGIEAFF
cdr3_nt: TGCAGCGTTCACAGTTCGGCGGGGATTGAAGCTTTCTTT

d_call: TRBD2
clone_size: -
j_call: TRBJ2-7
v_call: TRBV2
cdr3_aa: CASRAGLAGYEQYF
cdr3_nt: TGTGCCAGCAGGGCCGGGCTAGCGGGTTACGAGCAGTACTTC

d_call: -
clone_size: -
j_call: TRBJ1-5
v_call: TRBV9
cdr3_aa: CASSVGTANQPQHF
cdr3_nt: TGTGCCAGCAGCGTAGGGACAGCCAATCAGCCCCAGCATTTT

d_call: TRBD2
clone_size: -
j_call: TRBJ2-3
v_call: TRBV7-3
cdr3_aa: CASSLIAGVPTDTQYF
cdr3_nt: TGTGCCAGCAGCTTAATAGCGGGAGTCCCCACAGATACGCAGTATTTT

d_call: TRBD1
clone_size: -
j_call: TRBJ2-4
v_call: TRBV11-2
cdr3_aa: CASSRQGMKNIQYF
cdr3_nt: TGTGCCAGCAGCAGACAGGGGATGAAAAACATTCAGTACTTC

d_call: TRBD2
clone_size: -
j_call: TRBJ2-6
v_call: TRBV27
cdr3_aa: CASSLASGRPGANVLTF
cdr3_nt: TGTGCCAGCAGTTTGGCTAGCGGGAGGCCCGGGGCCAACGTCCTGACTTTC

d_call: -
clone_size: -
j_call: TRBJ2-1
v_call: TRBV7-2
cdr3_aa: CASSLAHIGNEQFF
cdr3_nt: TGTGCCAGCAGCTTAGCACATATTGGGAATGAGCAGTTCTTC

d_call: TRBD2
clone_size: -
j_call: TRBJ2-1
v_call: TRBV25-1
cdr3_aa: CASSEGLWLAGLNEQFF
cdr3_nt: TGTGCCAGCAGTGAAGGTCTTTGGCTAGCGGGGCTCAATGAGCAGTTCTTC

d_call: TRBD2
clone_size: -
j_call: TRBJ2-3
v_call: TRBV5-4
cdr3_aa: CASSLGGRGTDTQYF
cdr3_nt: TGTGCCAGCAGCTTAGGCGGGAGGGGGACAGATACGCAGTATTTT

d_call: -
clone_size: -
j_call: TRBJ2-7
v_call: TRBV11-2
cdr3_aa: CASSREVPYEQYF
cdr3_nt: TGTGCCAGCAGCCGAGAAGTTCCCTACGAGCAGTACTTC

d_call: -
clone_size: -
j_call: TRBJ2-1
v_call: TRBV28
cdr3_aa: CASSLGAFEGSYNEQFF
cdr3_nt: TGTGCCAGCAGTTTAGGGGCGTTTGAGGGTTCCTACAATGAGCAGTTCTTC

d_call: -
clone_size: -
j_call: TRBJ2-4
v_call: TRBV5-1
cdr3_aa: CASSLESTNIQYF
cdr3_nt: TGCGCCAGCAGCTTGGAAAGTACAAACATTCAGTACTTC

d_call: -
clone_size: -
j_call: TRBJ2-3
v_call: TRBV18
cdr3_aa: CASSPLGQTFTDTQYF
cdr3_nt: TGTGCCAGCTCACCATTGGGGCAGACGTTCACAGATACGCAGTATTTT

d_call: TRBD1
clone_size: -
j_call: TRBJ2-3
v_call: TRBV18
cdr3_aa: CASSPLTGQGLVKDTQYF
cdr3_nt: TGTGCCAGCTCACCACTAACGGGACAGGGGCTTGTGAAGGATACGCAGTATTTT

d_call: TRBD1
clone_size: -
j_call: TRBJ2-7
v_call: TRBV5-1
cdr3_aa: CASSLTGTESYEQYF
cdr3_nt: TGCGCCAGCAGCTTGACCGGGACAGAGTCCTACGAGCAGTACTTC

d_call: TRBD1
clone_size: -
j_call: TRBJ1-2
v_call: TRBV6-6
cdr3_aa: CASSYSTGYGYTF
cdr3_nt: TGTGCCAGCAGTTACTCGACAGGGTATGGCTACACCTTC

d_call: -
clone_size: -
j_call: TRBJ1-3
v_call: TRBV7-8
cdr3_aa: CASSLAQKGISGNTIYF
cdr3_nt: TGTGCCAGCAGCTTAGCGCAGAAAGGGATCTCTGGAAACACCATATATTTT

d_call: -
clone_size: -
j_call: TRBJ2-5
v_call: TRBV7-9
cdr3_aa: CASSLVSGTGQETQYF
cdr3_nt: TGTGCCAGCAGCTTAGTGTCTGGGACCGGGCAAGAGACCCAGTACTTC

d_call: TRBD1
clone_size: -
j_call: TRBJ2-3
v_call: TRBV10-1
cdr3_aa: CASSDGQGASGTQYF
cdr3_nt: TGCGCCAGCAGTGATGGGCAGGGGGCCTCGGGTACGCAGTATTTT

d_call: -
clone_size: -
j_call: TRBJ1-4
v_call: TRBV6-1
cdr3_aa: CASSEARQKLFF
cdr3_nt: TGTGCCAGCAGTGAAGCTAGGCAAAAACTGTTTTTT

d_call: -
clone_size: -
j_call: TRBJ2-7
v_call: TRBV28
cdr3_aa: CAAISGTTYEQYF
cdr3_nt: TGTGCCGCGATCTCGGGTACCACCTACGAGCAGTACTTC

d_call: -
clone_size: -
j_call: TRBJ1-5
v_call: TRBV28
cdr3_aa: CASSLWGVGQPQHF
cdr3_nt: TGTGCCAGCAGTTTATGGGGGGTGGGGCAGCCCCAGCATTTT

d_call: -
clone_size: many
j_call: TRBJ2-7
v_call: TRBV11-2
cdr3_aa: CDPKGTYEQYF
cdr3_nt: TGTGACCCCAAGGGGACTTACGAGCAGTACTTC

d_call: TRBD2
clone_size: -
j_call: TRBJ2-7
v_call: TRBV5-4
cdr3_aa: CASSSGTRATYEQYF
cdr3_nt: TGTGCCAGCAGCTCCGGGACTAGAGCTACCTACGAGCAGTACTTC

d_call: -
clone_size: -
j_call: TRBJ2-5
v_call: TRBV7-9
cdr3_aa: CASSSSRGEKGETQYF
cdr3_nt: TGTGCCAGCAGCTCCTCTCGCGGAGAGAAGGGAGAGACCCAGTACTTC

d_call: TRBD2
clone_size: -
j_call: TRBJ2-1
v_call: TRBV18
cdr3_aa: CASSPRSGSSNEQFF
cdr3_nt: TGTGCCAGCTCACCGAGGAGCGGGAGCTCCAATGAGCAGTTCTTC

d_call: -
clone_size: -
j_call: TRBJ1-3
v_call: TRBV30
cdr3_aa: CAWSVPSSGNTIYF
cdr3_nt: TGTGCCTGGAGTGTACCGAGCTCTGGAAACACCATATATTTT

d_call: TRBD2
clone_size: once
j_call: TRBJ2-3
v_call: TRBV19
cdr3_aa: CASSTRLAATSDTQYF
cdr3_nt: TGTGCCAGTAGTACAAGACTAGCCGCGACTAGTGATACGCAGTATTTT

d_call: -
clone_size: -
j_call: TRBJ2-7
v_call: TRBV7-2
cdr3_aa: CASSPAYEQYF
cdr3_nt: TGTGCCAGCAGCCCAGCCTACGAGCAGTACTTC

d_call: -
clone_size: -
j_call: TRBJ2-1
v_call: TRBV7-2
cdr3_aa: CASSRRAGIYNEQFF
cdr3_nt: TGTGCCAGCAGCCGGCGGGCGGGAATTTACAATGAGCAGTTCTTC

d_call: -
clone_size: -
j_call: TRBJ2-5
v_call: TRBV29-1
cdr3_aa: CSGSRGGETQYF
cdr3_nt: TGCAGCGGATCGAGAGGTGGGGAGACCCAGTACTTC